A selection of T cell receptor beta chains follows, all from one sample in a study of T cell responses to AZD1222 COVID-19 vaccine. Only in-frame clones appear in the TCRdb table, and some are missing; sequencing was by immunoSEQ multiplex PCR. The repertoire holds some 120,000 clones, with approximately 89% as singletons. The specimen comprised peripheral blood, sampled on day 0 of AZD1222 vaccination. The receptor set was obtained from an adult in good health. Each CDR3 is given with its conserved first and last residue. The D gene is left open where the match is weak. Rows give clone size only sometimes, using once, few, many, or a class for an expanded clone.

v_gene	j_gene	d_gene	abundance	CDR3nt	CDR3aa
TRBV30	TRBJ2-7	.	once	TGTGCCTGGAGTTGGGTGGGTGAGCAGTACTTC	CAWSWVGEQYF
TRBV7-9	TRBJ2-1	TRBD1	.	TGTGCCAGCAGCTCTGACAGGGGAGGCGAGCAGTTCTTC	CASSSDRGGEQFF
TRBV7-9	TRBJ2-5	TRBD2	.	TGTGCCAGCATCCCTTTGACTAGCGGCCAAGAGACCCAGTACTTC	CASIPLTSGQETQYF
TRBV30	TRBJ1-2	.	.	TGTGCCTGGAGTGTAGAACAGTTCGATGGCTACACCTTC	CAWSVEQFDGYTF
TRBV11-2	TRBJ1-6	.	.	TGTGCCAGCAGTCTCCAAAGGAATTCACCCCTCCACTTT	CASSLQRNSPLHF
TRBV5-4	TRBJ2-1	.	.	TGTGCCAGCAGCCCAAACCGGGATGAGCAGTTCTTC	CASSPNRDEQFF
TRBV6-5	TRBJ2-2	.	.	TGTGCCAGCTCTCACGGGGAGCTGTTTTTT	CASSHGELFF
TRBV11-2	TRBJ2-7	.	.	TGTGCCAGCAGCAGGACAGATACCTACGAGCAGTACTTC	CASSRTDTYEQYF
TRBV28	TRBJ1-4	TRBD1	.	TGTGCCAGCAGTATTATTGGGACAGGGACACTACAGAGCGAAAAACTGTTTTTT	CASSIIGTGTLQSEKLFF
TRBV9	TRBJ2-3	TRBD2	.	TGTGCCAGCAGCTCCTTAGCGGGGACCACAAAGGATACGCAGTATTTT	CASSSLAGTTKDTQYF
TRBV15	TRBJ2-1	.	.	TGTGCCACCACCGCAGAGGTCTCAAGGGATGAGCAGTTCTTC	CATTAEVSRDEQFF
TRBV9	TRBJ1-3	.	.	TGTGCCAGCAGCCAAGACGGAAACACCATATATTTT	CASSQDGNTIYF
TRBV18	TRBJ1-1	TRBD1	.	TGTGCCAGCTCACCACTCAGCTTCGGACAGGGACAGAACACTGAAGCTTTCTTT	CASSPLSFGQGQNTEAFF
TRBV9	TRBJ2-7	.	.	TGTGCCAGCAGCGTAGGAGTGGGAGTAGGCTACGAGCAGTACTTC	CASSVGVGVGYEQYF
TRBV11-3	TRBJ1-2	.	once	TGTGCCAGCAGCTTAGAGGCCACTCTAACTACTGCTTTCTATGGCTACACCTTC	CASSLEATLTTAFYGYTF
TRBV3-1/TRBV3-2	TRBJ1-2	.	once	TGTGCCAGCAGCCAAGATAGGAGGGGAGGCAGCGTGGACTATGGCTACACCTTC	CASSQDRRGGSVDYGYTF
TRBV29-1	TRBJ2-7	TRBD2	.	TGCAGCGTTGTAGCGGGAACAAATACCTACGAGCAGTACTTC	CSVVAGTNTYEQYF
TRBV3-1/TRBV3-2	TRBJ1-2	.	.	TGTGCCAGCAGCCTTTCTCCCACGGAAATCTATGGCTACACCTTC	CASSLSPTEIYGYTF
TRBV5-4	TRBJ2-1	.	once	TGTGCCAGCAACATGCCCCGGGACAATGAGCAGTTCTTC	CASNMPRDNEQFF
TRBV2	TRBJ2-5	.	.	TGTGCCAGCAGGGCGAGAGAAGAGACCCAGTACTTC	CASRAREETQYF
TRBV28	TRBJ1-1	.	.	TGTGCCAGCAGTTTAGCGGGGTCTGAAGCTTTCTTT	CASSLAGSEAFF
TRBV5-1	TRBJ1-4	.	once	TGCGCCAGCGTCATGGGAGAAGGTGATGAAAAACTGTTTTTT	CASVMGEGDEKLFF